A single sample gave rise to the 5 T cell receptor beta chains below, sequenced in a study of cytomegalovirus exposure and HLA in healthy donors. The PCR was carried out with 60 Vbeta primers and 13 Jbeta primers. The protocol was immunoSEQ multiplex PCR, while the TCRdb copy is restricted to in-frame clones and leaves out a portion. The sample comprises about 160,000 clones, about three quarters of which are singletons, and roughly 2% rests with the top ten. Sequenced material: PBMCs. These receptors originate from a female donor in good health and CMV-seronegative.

In nucleotides, the CDR3 is TGTGCCAGCAGCGGCCCGGGGAGGCACGAGCAGTACTTC. The encoded protein is CASSGPGRHEQYF. The V gene is TRBV7-9, the J gene TRBJ2-7, with D perhaps matching TRBD2 (6 bases). Trimming left V 5 bases short and J 5 bases short, with 13 bases between. CDR1 SEHNR and CDR2 FQNEAQ come from the germline V gene (reference sequence). The CDR3 totals 13 residues.

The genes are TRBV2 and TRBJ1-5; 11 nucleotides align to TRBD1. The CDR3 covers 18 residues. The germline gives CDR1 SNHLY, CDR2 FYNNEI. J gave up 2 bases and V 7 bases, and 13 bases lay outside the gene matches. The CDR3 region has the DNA TGTGCCAGCAACCTACTTGGACAGGGGGCGCGAGGCAATCAGCCCCAGCATTTT. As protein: CASNLLGQGARGNQPQHF.

The CDR3, as DNA: TGTGCCAGCAGTTACTCGCGCAATTCACCCCTCCACTTT. Translated: CASSYSRNSPLHF. The rearrangement joins TRBV6-5 to TRBJ1-6; unclear D gene. CDR1 is MNHEY, CDR2 SVGAGI, per germline. CDR3 size: 13 residues. Trimming took 0 bases from V and 7 from J, leaving 4 bases between them.

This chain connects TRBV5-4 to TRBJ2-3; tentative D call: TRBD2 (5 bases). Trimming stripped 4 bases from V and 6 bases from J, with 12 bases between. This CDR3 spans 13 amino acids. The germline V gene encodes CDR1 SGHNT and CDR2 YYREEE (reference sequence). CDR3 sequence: CASSPDWEDTQYF. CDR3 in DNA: TGTGCCAGCAGCCCGGATTGGGAGGATACGCAGTATTTT.

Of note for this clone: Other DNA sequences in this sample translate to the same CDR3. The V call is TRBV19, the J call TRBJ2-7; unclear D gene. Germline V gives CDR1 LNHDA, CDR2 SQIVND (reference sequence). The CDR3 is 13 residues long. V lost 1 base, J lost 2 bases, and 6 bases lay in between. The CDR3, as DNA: TGTGCCAGTAGTATAGGTCTAACCTACGAGCAGTACTTC. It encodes CASSIGLTYEQYF.